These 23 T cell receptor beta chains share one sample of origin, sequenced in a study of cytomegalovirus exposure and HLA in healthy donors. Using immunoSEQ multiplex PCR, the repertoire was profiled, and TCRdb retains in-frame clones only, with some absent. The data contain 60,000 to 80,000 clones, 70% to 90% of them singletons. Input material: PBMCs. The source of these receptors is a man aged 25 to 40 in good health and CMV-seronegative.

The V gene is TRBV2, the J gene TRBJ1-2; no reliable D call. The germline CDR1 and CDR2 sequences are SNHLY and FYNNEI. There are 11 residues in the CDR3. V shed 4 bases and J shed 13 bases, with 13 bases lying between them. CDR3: CASSVLSVSTF. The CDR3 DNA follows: TGTGCCAGCAGTGTTTTAAGTGTTAGCACCTTC.

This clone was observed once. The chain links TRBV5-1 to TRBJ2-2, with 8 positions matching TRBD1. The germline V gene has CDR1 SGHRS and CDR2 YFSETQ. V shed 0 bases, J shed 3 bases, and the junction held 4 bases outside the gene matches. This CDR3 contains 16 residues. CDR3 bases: TGCGCCAGCAGCTTGGCCGGGACAGGATACACCGGGGAGCTGTTTTTT. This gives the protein CASSLAGTGYTGELFF.

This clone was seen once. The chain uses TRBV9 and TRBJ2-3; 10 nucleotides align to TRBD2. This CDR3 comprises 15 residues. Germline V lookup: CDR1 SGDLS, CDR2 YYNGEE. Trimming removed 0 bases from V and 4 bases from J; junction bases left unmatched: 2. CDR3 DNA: TGTGCCAGCAGCGTAGTTCTAGCGGGAGCAGATACGCAGTATTTT. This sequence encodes CASSVVLAGADTQYF. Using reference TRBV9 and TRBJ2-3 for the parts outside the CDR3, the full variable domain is DSGVTQTPKHLITATGQRVTLRCSPRSGDLSVYWYQQSLDQGLQFLIQYYNGEERAKGNILERFSAQQFPDLHSELNLSSLELGDSALYFCASSVVLAGADTQYFGPGTRLTVL.

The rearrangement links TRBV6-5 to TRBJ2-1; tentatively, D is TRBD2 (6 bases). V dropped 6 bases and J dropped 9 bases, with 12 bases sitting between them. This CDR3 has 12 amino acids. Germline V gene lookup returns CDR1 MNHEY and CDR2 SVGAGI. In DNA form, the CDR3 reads TGTGCCAGCAGCATCCTCGGGGGTGAGCAGTTCTTC. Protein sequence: CASSILGGEQFF.

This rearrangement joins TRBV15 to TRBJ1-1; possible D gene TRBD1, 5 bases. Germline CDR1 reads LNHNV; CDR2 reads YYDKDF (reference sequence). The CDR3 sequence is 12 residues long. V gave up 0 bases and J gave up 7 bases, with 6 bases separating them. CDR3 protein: CATSRDQGEAFF. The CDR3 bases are TGTGCCACCAGCAGAGATCAGGGTGAAGCTTTCTTT.

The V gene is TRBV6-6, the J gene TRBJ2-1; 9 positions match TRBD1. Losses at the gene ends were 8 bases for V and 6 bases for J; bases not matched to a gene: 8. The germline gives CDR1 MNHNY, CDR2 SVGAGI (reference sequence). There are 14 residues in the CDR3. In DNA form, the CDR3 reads TGTGCCAGCCTGAGACCGGGACAGGGCAATGAGCAGTTCTTC. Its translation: CASLRPGQGNEQFF.

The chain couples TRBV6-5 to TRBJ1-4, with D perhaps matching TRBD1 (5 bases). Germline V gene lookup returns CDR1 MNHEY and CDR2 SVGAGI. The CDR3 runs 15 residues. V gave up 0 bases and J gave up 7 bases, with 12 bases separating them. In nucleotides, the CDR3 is TGTGCCAGCAGTTACTCGCACGGGGGGGGTGAAAAACTGTTTTTT. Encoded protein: CASSYSHGGGEKLFF.

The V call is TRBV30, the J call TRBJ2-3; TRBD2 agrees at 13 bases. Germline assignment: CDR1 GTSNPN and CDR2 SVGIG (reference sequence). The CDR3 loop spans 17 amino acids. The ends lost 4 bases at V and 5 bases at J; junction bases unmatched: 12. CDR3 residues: CAWTKQPGLAGRDTQYF. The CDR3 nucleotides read TGTGCCTGGACTAAACAACCGGGACTAGCGGGGAGAGATACGCAGTATTTT.

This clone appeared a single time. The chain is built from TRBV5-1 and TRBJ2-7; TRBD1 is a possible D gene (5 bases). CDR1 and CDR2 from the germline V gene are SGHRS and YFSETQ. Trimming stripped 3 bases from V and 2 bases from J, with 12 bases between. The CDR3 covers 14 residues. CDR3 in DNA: TGCGCCAGCAGCTCAGGCCAGGGCCCCTACGAGCAGTACTTC. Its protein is CASSSGQGPYEQYF.

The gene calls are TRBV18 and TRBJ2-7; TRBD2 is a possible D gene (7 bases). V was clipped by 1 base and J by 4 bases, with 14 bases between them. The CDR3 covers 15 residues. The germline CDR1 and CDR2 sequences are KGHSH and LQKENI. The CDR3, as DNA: TGTGCCAGCTCACCACGAGGGGGGGCCGCGTACGAGCAGTACTTC. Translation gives CASSPRGGAAYEQYF.

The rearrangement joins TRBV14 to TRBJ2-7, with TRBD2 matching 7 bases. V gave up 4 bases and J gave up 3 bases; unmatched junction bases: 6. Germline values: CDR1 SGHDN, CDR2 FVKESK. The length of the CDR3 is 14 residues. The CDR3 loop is CASSPFREGYEQYF. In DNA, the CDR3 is TGTGCCAGCAGCCCTTTCAGGGAGGGCTACGAGCAGTACTTC.

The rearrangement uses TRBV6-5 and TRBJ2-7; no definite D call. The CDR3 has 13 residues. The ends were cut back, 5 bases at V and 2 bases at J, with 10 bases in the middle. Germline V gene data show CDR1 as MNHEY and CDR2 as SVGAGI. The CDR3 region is CASSNLNPYEQYF. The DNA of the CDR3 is TGTGCCAGCAGTAATTTAAATCCCTACGAGCAGTACTTC.

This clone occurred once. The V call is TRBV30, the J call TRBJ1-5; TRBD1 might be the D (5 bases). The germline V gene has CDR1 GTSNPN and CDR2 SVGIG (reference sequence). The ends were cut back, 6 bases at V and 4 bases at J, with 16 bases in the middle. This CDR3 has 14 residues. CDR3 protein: CACDSDSPNQPQHF. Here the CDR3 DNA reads TGTGCCTGTGATTCAGACAGTCCTAATCAGCCCCAGCATTTT. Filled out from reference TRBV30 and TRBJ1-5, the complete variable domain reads SQTIHQWPATLVQPVGSPLSLECTVEGTSNPNLYWYRQAAGRGLQLLFYSVGIGQISSEVPQNLSASRPQDRQFILSSKKLLLSDSGFYLCACDSDSPNQPQHFGDGTRLSIL.

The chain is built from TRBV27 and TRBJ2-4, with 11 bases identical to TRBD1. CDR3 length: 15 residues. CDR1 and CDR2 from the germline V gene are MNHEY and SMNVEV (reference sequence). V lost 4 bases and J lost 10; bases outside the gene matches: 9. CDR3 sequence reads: CASSSPGTGGGIQYF. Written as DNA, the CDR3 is TGTGCCAGCAGTTCCCCCGGGACAGGGGGGGGGATTCAGTACTTC.

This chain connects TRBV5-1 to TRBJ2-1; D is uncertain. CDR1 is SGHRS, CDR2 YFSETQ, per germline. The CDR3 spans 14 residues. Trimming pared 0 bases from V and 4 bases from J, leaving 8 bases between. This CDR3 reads CASSLGDGYNEQFF. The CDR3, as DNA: TGCGCCAGCAGCTTGGGAGACGGGTACAATGAGCAGTTCTTC.

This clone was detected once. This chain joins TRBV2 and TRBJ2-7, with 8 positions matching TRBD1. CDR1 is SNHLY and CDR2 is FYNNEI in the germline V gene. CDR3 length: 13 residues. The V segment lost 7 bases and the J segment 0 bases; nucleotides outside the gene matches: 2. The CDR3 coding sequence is TGTGCCAGCATCACAGGGGGCTCCTACGAGCAGTACGTC. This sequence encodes CASITGGSYEQYV.

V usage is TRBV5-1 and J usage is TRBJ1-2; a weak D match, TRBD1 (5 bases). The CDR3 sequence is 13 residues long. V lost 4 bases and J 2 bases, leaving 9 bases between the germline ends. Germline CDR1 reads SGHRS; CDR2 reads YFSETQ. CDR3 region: CASSQGPNYGYTF. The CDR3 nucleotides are TGCGCCAGCAGCCAGGGTCCCAACTATGGCTACACCTTC.

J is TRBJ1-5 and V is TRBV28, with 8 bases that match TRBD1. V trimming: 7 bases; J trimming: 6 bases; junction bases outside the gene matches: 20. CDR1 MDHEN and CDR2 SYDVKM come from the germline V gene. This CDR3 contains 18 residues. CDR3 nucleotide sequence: TGTGCCAGCATCACCCACACTCGACAGGGGAGATGGAGTCAGCCCCAGCATTTT. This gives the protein CASITHTRQGRWSQPQHF.

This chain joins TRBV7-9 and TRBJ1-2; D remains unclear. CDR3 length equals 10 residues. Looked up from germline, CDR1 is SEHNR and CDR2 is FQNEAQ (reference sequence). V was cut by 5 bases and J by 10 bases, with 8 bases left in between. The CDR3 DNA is TGTGCCAGCAGCGCGAGATCCTACACCTTC. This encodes CASSARSYTF.

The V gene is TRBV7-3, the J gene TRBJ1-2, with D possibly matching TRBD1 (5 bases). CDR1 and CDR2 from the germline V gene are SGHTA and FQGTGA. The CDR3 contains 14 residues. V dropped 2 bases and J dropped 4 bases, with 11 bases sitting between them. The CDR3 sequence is CASSLGQGPYGYTF. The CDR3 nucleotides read TGTGCCAGCAGCTTAGGGCAGGGCCCCTATGGCTACACCTTC.

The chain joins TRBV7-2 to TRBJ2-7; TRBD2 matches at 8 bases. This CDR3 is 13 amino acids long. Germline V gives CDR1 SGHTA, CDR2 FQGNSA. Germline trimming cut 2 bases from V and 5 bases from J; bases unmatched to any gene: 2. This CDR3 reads CASSLSGGDEQYF. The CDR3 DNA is TGTGCCAGCAGCTTATCGGGGGGGGACGAGCAGTACTTC.

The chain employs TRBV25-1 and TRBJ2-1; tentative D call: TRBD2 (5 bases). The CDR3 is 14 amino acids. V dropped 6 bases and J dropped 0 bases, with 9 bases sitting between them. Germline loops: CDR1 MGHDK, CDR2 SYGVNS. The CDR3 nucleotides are TGTGCCAGCAGACGAGAGGGCTCCTACAATGAGCAGTTCTTC. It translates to CASRREGSYNEQFF.

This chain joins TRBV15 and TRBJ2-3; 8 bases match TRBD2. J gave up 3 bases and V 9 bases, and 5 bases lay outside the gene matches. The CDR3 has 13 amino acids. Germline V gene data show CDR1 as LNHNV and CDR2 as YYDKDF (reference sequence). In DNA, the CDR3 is TGTGCCACGGAAGGCGGGAGGACAGATACGCAGTATTTT. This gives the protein CATEGGRTDTQYF.